The subject of this entry is one T cell receptor beta chain. These data are taken from a study of blood T cell repertoires in COVID-19. Study-level background: Sources were T cells, B-cell-depleted T cells, or PBMCs; the material itself was cDNA or gDNA.

How the authors handled the data: Amplifying reference gene primers gave estimates of nucleated cell counts. Sequenced by immunoSEQ multiplex PCR; TCRdb stores in-frame clones only, minus some. The V and J calls and clone size are taken from that table; D and trimming were inferred from the DNA. The data show 89,000 or so clones, roughly 96% seen once. Sequences were obtained from peripheral blood. The sequence was obtained from a human donor with active COVID-19. The donor label of this sample is uncertain.

CDR3 nucleotide sequence: TGTGCCAGCAGCCGCAGATACGAGCAGTACTTC. It encodes CASSRRYEQYF. This rearrangement joins TRBV12-3 or TRBV12-4 to TRBJ2-7; D call uncertain. This CDR3 comprises 11 residues. With 6 bases removed from V and 4 bases from J, the gap between germline ends came to 7 bases.